This TCR beta chain was sequenced during a study of T-cell reconstitution after alpha-beta-depleted transplantation in children. As it was prepared, the TCRbeta library received unique molecular identifiers. TCRdb re-called the PCR reads with MiXCR, one entry per CDR3 protein. This table has about 610,000 distinct CDR3 sequences, about 10% appearing once. At least ten counts were recorded for this clonotype. CDR1 DFQATT and CDR2 SNEGSKA come from the germline V gene (reference sequence). The CDR3 runs to 14 residues. V was clipped by 5 bases and J by 1 base, with 15 bases between them. The receptor was isolated from a human donor who donated a stem cell graft to a child with acute myeloid leukemia. This rearrangement joins TRBV20-1 to TRBJ2-7; D gene ambiguous. The sample was PBMCs from the stem cell graft donor, taken from the stem cell graft. CDR3 DNA: TGCAGTGCTCCTTCTGTGGCGGAGTCCTACGAGCAGTACTTC. Amino acids: CSAPSVAESYEQYF.